A selection of T cell receptor beta chains follows, all from one sample in a study of blood T cells in healthy people across ages. TCRdb ran MiXCR on the 5' RACE reads and lists one entry per CDR3 protein. The data show hundreds of thousands of distinct CDR3 sequences, more than 45% seen once. The sequenced sample was blood. The receptors derive from a woman of 80 years or more in good health. Each CDR3 is given with its conserved first and last residue. Each record gives: V gene, D gene, J gene, clone size, CDR3 DNA, CDR3 protein. D genes are given only for firm matches. Part of the rows lack a size; the others show once, few, many or a class for expanded clones.

v_call: TRBV5-1; d_call: TRBD1; j_call: TRBJ1-1; clone_size: .; cdr3_nt: TGCGCCAGCAGAAGGGACAGGAACACTGAAGCTTTCTTT; cdr3_aa: CASRRDRNTEAFF
v_call: TRBV7-2; d_call: .; j_call: TRBJ2-1; clone_size: .; cdr3_nt: TGTGCCAGCAGCATGACAGGAGTCAATGAGCAGTTCTTC; cdr3_aa: CASSMTGVNEQFF
v_call: TRBV28; d_call: TRBD1; j_call: TRBJ2-7; clone_size: many; cdr3_nt: TGTGCCAGCAGTGGCATTGGGACAGGGTCCTACGAGCAGTACTTC; cdr3_aa: CASSGIGTGSYEQYF
v_call: TRBV4-2; d_call: .; j_call: TRBJ2-3; clone_size: .; cdr3_nt: TGTGCCAGCAGACACGTGACGGGAGTGGTAGGCACAGATACGCAGTATTTT; cdr3_aa: CASRHVTGVVGTDTQYF
v_call: TRBV7-3; d_call: .; j_call: TRBJ2-7; clone_size: many; cdr3_nt: TGTGCCAGCAGCCACCGGGACGGAACTTACGAGCAGTACTTC; cdr3_aa: CASSHRDGTYEQYF
v_call: TRBV25-1; d_call: .; j_call: TRBJ2-5; clone_size: .; cdr3_nt: TGTGCCAGCAGTGGAACAGGGCAAGGGACCCAGTACTTC; cdr3_aa: CASSGTGQGTQYF
v_call: TRBV5-6; d_call: .; j_call: TRBJ1-1; clone_size: .; cdr3_nt: TGTGCCAGCAGCTTGGGACGCCTGAACACTGAAGCTTTCTTT; cdr3_aa: CASSLGRLNTEAFF
v_call: TRBV28; d_call: .; j_call: TRBJ2-7; clone_size: .; cdr3_nt: TGTGCCAGCAGCCAAGTTCGGCCCGGCGTCGCGTACTTC; cdr3_aa: CASSQVRPGVAYF
v_call: TRBV20-1; d_call: .; j_call: TRBJ2-7; clone_size: .; cdr3_nt: TGCAGTGCTAGCTTGCCGATAACGAGCTCCTACGAGCAGTACTTC; cdr3_aa: CSASLPITSSYEQYF
v_call: TRBV25-1; d_call: .; j_call: TRBJ2-6; clone_size: .; cdr3_nt: TGTGCCAGCAGTGCTCCAGGGACTGGGGCCAACGTCCTGACTTTC; cdr3_aa: CASSAPGTGANVLTF
v_call: TRBV20-1; d_call: .; j_call: TRBJ2-1; clone_size: many; cdr3_nt: TGCAGTGCTGACAAGATTATTGGGGCCCATGAGCAGTTCTTC; cdr3_aa: CSADKIIGAHEQFF
v_call: TRBV6-5; d_call: TRBD1; j_call: TRBJ2-3; clone_size: few; cdr3_nt: TGTGCCAGCAGTCAACAGGGACAGGGTGGTCGGGATACGCAGTATTTT; cdr3_aa: CASSQQGQGGRDTQYF
v_call: TRBV20-1; d_call: TRBD1; j_call: TRBJ1-1; clone_size: .; cdr3_nt: TGCAGTGCCAGGGGGGGGAGAGTATGGACTGAAGCTTTCTTT; cdr3_aa: CSARGGRVWTEAFF
v_call: TRBV7-2; d_call: .; j_call: TRBJ2-3; clone_size: many; cdr3_nt: TGTGCCAGCAGCTCATTAGGGGGGAAAGGGGCAGATACGCAGTATTTT; cdr3_aa: CASSSLGGKGADTQYF
v_call: TRBV15; d_call: .; j_call: TRBJ1-2; clone_size: many; cdr3_nt: TGTGCCACCAGCAGAGATAACAGGAACTATGGCTACACCTTC; cdr3_aa: CATSRDNRNYGYTF
v_call: TRBV29-1; d_call: .; j_call: TRBJ1-4; clone_size: many; cdr3_nt: TGCAGCGTTGAAGATCGTAGGGGAGAAAAACTGTTTTTT; cdr3_aa: CSVEDRRGEKLFF
v_call: TRBV20-1; d_call: TRBD2; j_call: TRBJ2-7; clone_size: .; cdr3_nt: TGCAGTGCCACTACTAGCGGTGACCCCTACGAGCAGTACTTC; cdr3_aa: CSATTSGDPYEQYF
v_call: TRBV6-4; d_call: .; j_call: TRBJ1-5; clone_size: .; cdr3_nt: TGTGCCAGCAGTGTAGGGTACCAGCCCCAGCATTTT; cdr3_aa: CASSVGYQPQHF
v_call: TRBV20-1; d_call: TRBD1; j_call: TRBJ1-5; clone_size: few; cdr3_nt: TGCAGTGCTGGACAGGGGGCTAATAGCAATCAGCCCCAGCATTTT; cdr3_aa: CSAGQGANSNQPQHF
v_call: TRBV7-9; d_call: .; j_call: TRBJ2-5; clone_size: few; cdr3_nt: TGTGCCAGCAGCAACCGACAGGGAGGAGAGACCCAGTACTTC; cdr3_aa: CASSNRQGGETQYF
v_call: TRBV27; d_call: .; j_call: TRBJ2-6; clone_size: .; cdr3_nt: TGTGCCAGCAGTTTACATAATATGCTGGCTGGGGCCAACGTCCTGACTTTC; cdr3_aa: CASSLHNMLAGANVLTF
v_call: TRBV6-5; d_call: TRBD2; j_call: TRBJ2-1; clone_size: many; cdr3_nt: TGTGCCAGTACCCCCACTAGCGGTTCGGCGGAGCAGTTCTTC; cdr3_aa: CASTPTSGSAEQFF
v_call: TRBV27; d_call: .; j_call: TRBJ2-2; clone_size: .; cdr3_nt: TGTGCCAGCTGCACAGGGAACGGGGAGCTGTTTTTT; cdr3_aa: CASCTGNGELFF
v_call: TRBV29-1; d_call: .; j_call: TRBJ1-1; clone_size: few; cdr3_nt: TGCAGCGTCGTGCAGGGGAGGATCACTGAAGCTTTCTTT; cdr3_aa: CSVVQGRITEAFF
v_call: TRBV19; d_call: .; j_call: TRBJ2-1; clone_size: few; cdr3_nt: TGTGCCAGTAGTACAGTCCGCAATGAGCAGTTCTTC; cdr3_aa: CASSTVRNEQFF
v_call: TRBV6-5; d_call: TRBD1; j_call: TRBJ1-4; clone_size: .; cdr3_nt: TGTGCCAGCAGGGACGGACAGGTTAATGAAAAACTGTTTTTT; cdr3_aa: CASRDGQVNEKLFF
v_call: TRBV12-3/TRBV12-4; d_call: TRBD1; j_call: TRBJ1-2; clone_size: .; cdr3_nt: TGTGCCAGCACCCAGGGGGACCGCGGCTACACCTTC; cdr3_aa: CASTQGDRGYTF
v_call: TRBV29-1; d_call: .; j_call: TRBJ2-1; clone_size: .; cdr3_nt: TGCAGCGCTCGTGGGCAGCCGGATGAGCAGTTCTTC; cdr3_aa: CSARGQPDEQFF
v_call: TRBV12-3/TRBV12-4; d_call: .; j_call: TRBJ1-6; clone_size: .; cdr3_nt: TGTGCCAGCAGTTTAGCGCGGGATTCACCCCTCCACTTT; cdr3_aa: CASSLARDSPLHF
v_call: TRBV3-1; d_call: .; j_call: TRBJ2-3; clone_size: .; cdr3_nt: TGTGCCAGCAGCCAAACAATAGCGGACACAGATACGCAGTATTTT; cdr3_aa: CASSQTIADTDTQYF
v_call: TRBV4-3; d_call: TRBD2; j_call: TRBJ2-3; clone_size: .; cdr3_nt: TGCGCCAGCAGCCCTATGCGACTAGCGACAGATACGCAGTATTTT; cdr3_aa: CASSPMRLATDTQYF
v_call: TRBV13; d_call: .; j_call: TRBJ1-2; clone_size: few; cdr3_nt: TGTGCCAGCAGCTTAGAAGTCCAGGGAGCTAACTATGGCTACACCTTC; cdr3_aa: CASSLEVQGANYGYTF
v_call: TRBV9; d_call: .; j_call: TRBJ2-7; clone_size: .; cdr3_nt: TGTGCCAGCAGCGCGCGCTTCGAGACCTACGAGCAGTACTTC; cdr3_aa: CASSARFETYEQYF
v_call: TRBV6-1; d_call: .; j_call: TRBJ2-3; clone_size: .; cdr3_nt: TGTGCCAGCAGAGCCGCCGGGACGGGTGCAGATACGCAGTATTTT; cdr3_aa: CASRAAGTGADTQYF
v_call: TRBV12-3/TRBV12-4; d_call: TRBD1; j_call: TRBJ2-4; clone_size: .; cdr3_nt: TGTGCCAGCAGTCCGAGACAGGGTGTGGGGTCCAAAAACATTCAGTACTTC; cdr3_aa: CASSPRQGVGSKNIQYF
v_call: TRBV4-2; d_call: .; j_call: TRBJ2-5; clone_size: once; cdr3_nt: TGTGCCAGCAGGAGACAACGGGGGACCTACAATGAGCAGTACTTC; cdr3_aa: CASRRQRGTYNEQYF
v_call: TRBV12-3/TRBV12-4; d_call: .; j_call: TRBJ1-2; clone_size: .; cdr3_nt: TGTGCCAGCAGTAATTATCGGGGCCACTATGGCTACACCTTC; cdr3_aa: CASSNYRGHYGYTF
v_call: TRBV20-1; d_call: .; j_call: TRBJ2-2; clone_size: .; cdr3_nt: TGCAGTGCTAATATAAGAGACTTCACCGGGGAGCTGTTTTTT; cdr3_aa: CSANIRDFTGELFF
v_call: TRBV20-1; d_call: .; j_call: TRBJ2-1; clone_size: many; cdr3_nt: TGCAGTGCGGCCTACAGCGGAACCTACAATGAGCAGTTCTTC; cdr3_aa: CSAAYSGTYNEQFF
v_call: TRBV6-5; d_call: TRBD1; j_call: TRBJ1-2; clone_size: few; cdr3_nt: TGTGCCAGCAGTGGAACCGGGACAGCCAAATATGGCTACACCTTC; cdr3_aa: CASSGTGTAKYGYTF
v_call: TRBV2; d_call: .; j_call: TRBJ1-4; clone_size: few; cdr3_nt: TGTGCCAGCAGTGAAAACGGCGGTGCAGGGTTAAAACTGTTTTTT; cdr3_aa: CASSENGGAGLKLFF
v_call: TRBV3-1; d_call: TRBD2; j_call: TRBJ2-3; clone_size: once; cdr3_nt: TGTGCCAGCAGCCAAGATGATGGCGGGGGATACACAGATACGCAGTATTTT; cdr3_aa: CASSQDDGGGYTDTQYF
v_call: TRBV3-1; d_call: .; j_call: TRBJ1-1; clone_size: .; cdr3_nt: TGTGCCAGCAGCCAAGGGCAGATGAACACTGGAGCTTTCTTT; cdr3_aa: CASSQGQMNTGAFF
v_call: TRBV5-6; d_call: .; j_call: TRBJ1-1; clone_size: .; cdr3_nt: TGTGCCAGCAGCTTGGAAGGGTGTGAAGCTTTCTTT; cdr3_aa: CASSLEGCEAFF
v_call: TRBV20-1; d_call: .; j_call: TRBJ1-4; clone_size: .; cdr3_nt: TGCAGTGCTAGAATCGACGGAGCAACTAATGAAAAACTGTTTTTT; cdr3_aa: CSARIDGATNEKLFF
v_call: TRBV2; d_call: .; j_call: TRBJ2-5; clone_size: .; cdr3_nt: TGTGCCAACCGGGACCTCCAAGAGACCCAGTACTTC; cdr3_aa: CANRDLQETQYF
v_call: TRBV18; d_call: TRBD1; j_call: TRBJ1-2; clone_size: few; cdr3_nt: TGTGCCAGCTCACGTATCCGGGACAGCGCCTATGGCTACACCTTC; cdr3_aa: CASSRIRDSAYGYTF
v_call: TRBV9; d_call: .; j_call: TRBJ2-4; clone_size: .; cdr3_nt: TGTGCCAGCAGCCCTAACTGGGGGTATGACGCTCAGTACTTC; cdr3_aa: CASSPNWGYDAQYF
v_call: TRBV6-5; d_call: TRBD2; j_call: TRBJ2-3; clone_size: .; cdr3_nt: TGTGCCAGCAGTTGGGCGGGAGGTGCAGATACGCAGTATTTT; cdr3_aa: CASSWAGGADTQYF
v_call: TRBV7-9; d_call: .; j_call: TRBJ1-1; clone_size: .; cdr3_nt: TGTGCCAGCAGCTTAGCAGGGCACACTGAAGCTTTCTTT; cdr3_aa: CASSLAGHTEAFF
v_call: TRBV30; d_call: .; j_call: TRBJ1-6; clone_size: few; cdr3_nt: TGTGCCTGGACGGAAAGACAGCATTCACCCCTCCACTTT; cdr3_aa: CAWTERQHSPLHF
v_call: TRBV24-1; d_call: .; j_call: TRBJ2-7; clone_size: .; cdr3_nt: TGTGCCACCAGTGATGTTCCCAGGTACAATGAGCAGTACTTC; cdr3_aa: CATSDVPRYNEQYF
v_call: TRBV10-3; d_call: .; j_call: TRBJ1-2; clone_size: .; cdr3_nt: TGTGCCATCAGTGAGGCAGGGCTGGTCTATGGCTACACCTTC; cdr3_aa: CAISEAGLVYGYTF